The 28 T cell receptor beta chains in this list originate from one sample, sequenced in a study of OX40 agonist ivuxolimab in advanced cancers. This table comes from immunoSEQ multiplex PCR, and its TCRdb copy is limited to in-frame clones, with some not included. In the table there are about 80,000 clones, 90% of which are singletons. The sample consisted of CD4+ or CD8+ T cells sorted from blood, taken in a trial of the OX40 agonist ivuxolimab. These receptors were collected from an adult with an advanced solid tumor such as melanoma, head and neck, liver or kidney cancer.

The chain employs TRBV9 and TRBJ2-5; maybe TRBD2 (5 bases). Germline-derived CDR1 and CDR2 are SGDLS and YYNGEE. The germline V and J ends were trimmed by 0 bases and 3 bases, with 9 bases remaining between them. This CDR3 spans 14 amino acids. The CDR3 sequence is CASSVGAGEETQYF. CDR3 in DNA: TGTGCCAGCAGCGTAGGCGCCGGGGAAGAGACCCAGTACTTC.

The chain links TRBV4-1 to TRBJ2-1; the D gene is possibly TRBD2 (6 bases). CDR3 length equals 17 residues. Trimming stripped 1 base from V and 0 bases from J, with 13 bases between. Germline V lookup: CDR1 MGHRA, CDR2 YSYEKL. CDR3 coding DNA: TGCGCCAGCAGCCAAGGGACTACCGCGAGCTCCTACAATGAGCAGTTCTTC. It translates to CASSQGTTASSYNEQFF.

This chain links TRBV7-9 with TRBJ2-4, with unresolved D. Germline V gene lookup returns CDR1 SEHNR and CDR2 FQNEAQ (reference sequence). Between the trimmed V and J ends, which lost 1 base and 1 base, there was a span of 5 bases. This CDR3 contains 14 residues. The CDR3 region has the DNA TGTGCCAGCAGCTTAGAAGGGGCCAAAAACATTCAGTACTTC. Protein sequence: CASSLEGAKNIQYF.

The chain recombines TRBV5-8 with TRBJ1-1; the D is unclear. This CDR3 has 14 residues. Between the trimmed V and J ends, which lost 6 bases and 0 bases, there was a span of 12 bases. Germline loops: CDR1 SGHTS, CDR2 YDEGEE. The CDR3 spells CASKGGLLNTEAFF. CDR3 sequence (DNA): TGTGCCAGCAAGGGAGGACTGTTGAACACTGAAGCTTTCTTT.

The table lists this clone with a count of one. The rearrangement uses TRBV7-9 and TRBJ2-2; TRBD2 matches 8 bases. The CDR3 runs 15 residues. V lost 7 bases to trimming and J lost 4 bases; unmatched junction nucleotides: 8. CDR1 is SEHNR, CDR2 FQNEAQ, per germline (reference sequence). The chain's CDR3 is CASTGGGRGTGELFF. Here the CDR3 DNA reads TGTGCCAGCACCGGCGGGGGGAGAGGCACCGGGGAGCTGTTTTTT.

This chain joins TRBV21-1 and TRBJ2-7; the table's D call, TRBD2, has no DNA check behind it. TRBV21-1 is marked as a pseudogene. This CDR3 is 15 amino acids long. The CDR3 reads CASSKGQHWSYEQYF. CDR3 DNA sequence: TGTGCCAGCAGCAAAGGTCAACATTGGAGCTACGAGCAGTACTTC.

The chain uses TRBV6-5 and TRBJ2-3, with D perhaps matching TRBD1 or TRBD2 (5 bases each). The V gene's germline CDR1 is MNHEY and CDR2 SVGAGI. The CDR3 is 15 residues long. V dropped 2 bases and J dropped 2 bases, with 11 bases sitting between them. This CDR3 reads CASSYGGEDTDTQYF. CDR3 nucleotides: TGTGCCAGCAGTTACGGGGGTGAAGACACAGATACGCAGTATTTT.

Comment on this clone: The junction shows a germline mismatch at one end, possibly a read error. The chain has TRBV7-7 and TRBJ2-1; 11 nucleotides line up with TRBD2. The germline gives CDR1 SSHAT, CDR2 FNYEAQ (reference sequence). CDR3 length equals 15 residues. The CDR3 sequence: CASSRGTSGYNEQFF. CDR3 sequence (DNA): TGTGCTAGCAGCCGGGGGACTAGCGGTTACAATGAGCAGTTCTTC.

The chain joins TRBV11-2 to TRBJ1-1; D is undetermined. CDR1 and CDR2 (germline): SGHAT, FQNNGV. The CDR3 covers 11 residues. Trimming removed 3 bases from V and 10 bases from J, with 9 bases in between. CDR3 amino acids: CASSLIKGAFF. CDR3 nucleotide sequence: TGTGCCAGCAGCTTGATAAAAGGAGCTTTCTTT. The entire variable domain, with the rest obtained from reference TRBV11-2 and TRBJ1-1, is as follows: EAGVAQSPRYKIIEKRQSVAFWCNPISGHATLYWYQQILGQGPKLLIQFQNNGVVDDSQLPKDRFSAERLKGVDSTLKIQPAKLEDSAVYLCASSLIKGAFFGQGTRLTVV.

This chain joins TRBV30 and TRBJ1-1; no reliable D call. The V and J ends lost 0 bases and 11 bases respectively, with 16 bases between them. The CDR3 has 13 amino acids. Germline V gene sequence: CDR1 GTSNPN, CDR2 SVGIG (reference sequence). CDR3 nucleotides: TGTGCCTGGAGTGTACTTGGCAAGGTCGTCGCTTTCTTT. It yields the protein CAWSVLGKVVAFF.

This clone was detected once. The chain is built from TRBV2 and TRBJ2-4, with 8 positions matching TRBD1. Germline assignment: CDR1 SNHLY and CDR2 FYNNEI. V shed 6 bases, J shed 8 bases, and the junction held 15 bases outside the gene matches. The CDR3 runs 16 residues. The CDR3 bases are TGTGCCAGCAGCCGACCCCGGACAGGGATAAAAGACATTCAGTACTTC. It translates to CASSRPRTGIKDIQYF.

The rearrangement uses TRBV27 and TRBJ2-3; 15 bases align to TRBD2. CDR3 size: 16 residues. The ends lost 4 bases at V and 5 bases at J; junction bases unmatched: 4. Germline V gene lookup returns CDR1 MNHEY and CDR2 SMNVEV (reference sequence). The chain's CDR3 is CASSSAGLAGGDTQYF. For the CDR3, the DNA is TGTGCCAGCAGTTCGGCGGGACTAGCGGGAGGAGATACGCAGTATTTT.

The V gene is TRBV10-2, the J gene TRBJ2-2; D is unresolved. Germline V lookup: CDR1 WSHSY, CDR2 SAAADI. V was clipped by 5 bases and J by 1 base, with 14 bases between them. The CDR3 consists of 16 residues. The CDR3 DNA follows: TGCGCCAGCAGTCTATCGCGGAAGAGGAACACCGGGGAGCTGTTTTTT. This codes for CASSLSRKRNTGELFF.

The chain employs TRBV5-6 and TRBJ1-1; D unclear. The CDR3 is made up of 13 amino acids. Germline V gives CDR1 SGHDT, CDR2 YYEEEE. Trimming left V 6 bases short and J 7 bases short, with 16 bases between. Here the CDR3 reads CASTHGWNGEAFF. CDR3 DNA: TGTGCCAGCACCCACGGTTGGAACGGTGAAGCTTTCTTT.

The rearrangement links TRBV19 to TRBJ2-5, with 11 nucleotides matching TRBD2. In germline, CDR1 is LNHDA, CDR2 SQIVND (reference sequence). This CDR3 comprises 17 residues. J gave up 5 bases and V 3 bases, and 11 bases lay outside the gene matches. This CDR3 is CASSIPGLAGGGETQYF. The CDR3 nucleotides are TGTGCCAGTAGTATCCCGGGTCTAGCGGGAGGAGGGGAGACCCAGTACTTC.

The chain uses TRBV9 and TRBJ1-2; perhaps TRBD1 as D (6 bases). Per germline, CDR1 SGDLS and CDR2 YYNGEE. Trimming removed 4 bases from V and 8 bases from J, with 18 bases in between. The CDR3 contains 14 residues. In DNA form, the CDR3 reads TGTGCCAGCAGCTTGATCCAGGGGCTTGGGGGCTACACCTTC. Translation gives CASSLIQGLGGYTF.

The chain uses TRBV28 and TRBJ2-1; no clear D. The CDR3 is 12 residues long. Germline V gene lookup returns CDR1 MDHEN and CDR2 SYDVKM. The ends were cut back, 6 bases at V and 2 bases at J, with 5 bases in the middle. The CDR3 protein is CASRRTYNEQFF. The CDR3 DNA reads TGTGCCAGCAGGCGAACCTACAATGAGCAGTTCTTC.

The chain employs TRBV5-1 and TRBJ2-5, with D perhaps matching TRBD1 or TRBD2 (5 bases each). CDR3 length: 16 residues. Germline V gene lookup returns CDR1 SGHRS and CDR2 YFSETQ. V lost 0 bases and J 1 base, leaving 13 bases between the germline ends. In nucleotides, the CDR3 is TGCGCCAGCAGCTTGGATGGGAGAGGGGCCCAAGAGACCCAGTACTTC. Translating it yields CASSLDGRGAQETQYF.

The V call is TRBV2, the J call TRBJ2-1; D may be TRBD2 (5 bases). This CDR3 is built from 13 residues. The germline V and J ends were trimmed by 6 bases and 6 bases, with 12 bases remaining between them. Germline V lookup: CDR1 SNHLY, CDR2 FYNNEI. The CDR3 protein is CASSGNVPNEQFF. The CDR3, as DNA: TGTGCCAGCAGCGGGAACGTCCCCAATGAGCAGTTCTTC.

In its sample, this clone was seen once. The chain employs TRBV2 and TRBJ2-7; D is unresolved. The CDR3 sequence is 12 residues long. V was clipped by 11 bases and J by 2 bases, with 13 bases between them. Germline loops: CDR1 SNHLY, CDR2 FYNNEI. CDR3 protein: CALSPQTYEQYF. DNA of the CDR3: TGTGCCCTATCCCCCCAAACCTACGAGCAGTACTTC.

This rearrangement joins TRBV18 to TRBJ2-1, with 7 positions matching TRBD1. J was trimmed by 4 bases and V by 2 bases; bases with no gene match: 5. CDR1 and CDR2 (germline): KGHSH, LQKENI. The CDR3 spans 15 residues. CDR3 amino acids: CASSPAGTEYNEQFF. Here the CDR3 DNA reads TGTGCCAGCTCACCAGCCGGGACAGAATACAATGAGCAGTTCTTC.

J is TRBJ1-4 and V is TRBV7-9; no clear D gene. The CDR3 is 15 amino acids. The ends were cut back, 3 bases at V and 8 bases at J, with 16 bases in the middle. CDR1 and CDR2 (germline): SEHNR, FQNEAQ (reference sequence). The CDR3 region has the DNA TGTGCCAGCAGCTTGGGAGTCGGAGAACTAGAAAAACTGTTTTTT. This gives the protein CASSLGVGELEKLFF. Full variable domain (rest looked up from reference TRBV7-9 and TRBJ1-4): DTGVSQNPRHKITKRGQNVTFRCDPISEHNRLYWYRQTLGQGPEFLTYFQNEAQLEKSRLLSDRFSAERPKGSFSTLEIQRTEQGDSAMYLCASSLGVGELEKLFFGSGTQLSVL.

This clone has a handful of counts. This chain joins TRBV2 and TRBJ1-5; D gene uncertain. V was trimmed by 2 bases and J by 6 bases, leaving 8 bases between them. CDR1 and CDR2 (germline): SNHLY, FYNNEI. The CDR3 is 13 residues long. The CDR3 sequence is CASSEYRFQPQHF. For the CDR3, the DNA is TGTGCCAGCAGTGAATATAGGTTTCAGCCCCAGCATTTT.

The rearrangement joins TRBV5-1 to TRBJ2-3; 9 bases are a match to TRBD1. With V trimmed by 4 bases and J by 5 bases, 8 bases remained unmatched. The CDR3 has 15 amino acids. Germline values: CDR1 SGHRS, CDR2 YFSETQ. The CDR3: CASSPKTGGLDTQYF. CDR3 sequence (DNA): TGCGCCAGCAGCCCGAAGACAGGGGGGTTAGATACGCAGTATTTT.

The CDR3 coding sequence is TGTGCCAGCAGTGAACTGGGGACAGGGGGCACAGATACGCAGTATTTT. Encoded protein: CASSELGTGGTDTQYF. The chain employs TRBV25-1 and TRBJ2-3; 10 bases map to TRBD1. The CDR3 spans 16 residues. With V trimmed by 2 bases and J by 1 base, 3 bases remained unmatched. CDR1 and CDR2 (germline): MGHDK, SYGVNS.

This clone was recorded a few times. The chain combines TRBV27 with TRBJ2-7; 7 nucleotides align to TRBD2. With 7 bases clipped from V and 4 bases from J, the junction kept 7 bases outside the gene matches. Germline V gene data show CDR1 as MNHEY and CDR2 as SMNVEV (reference sequence). The length of the CDR3 is 13 residues. CDR3 DNA sequence: TGTGCCAGCAAAAACGCGGGAGTTTACGAGCAGTACTTC. Protein product: CASKNAGVYEQYF.

The V gene is TRBV9, the J gene TRBJ2-5; TRBD1 matches at 9 bases. The J segment lost 4 bases and the V segment lost 2 bases, leaving 9 bases of the junction unmatched. CDR1 is SGDLS and CDR2 is YYNGEE in the germline V gene. CDR3 length: 16 amino acids. The CDR3 DNA sequence: TGTGCCAGCAGCGTTACAACGGGACAGGGAGGAGAGACCCAGTACTTC. Translating gives CASSVTTGQGGETQYF.

This clone has just one count. The chain is built from TRBV19 and TRBJ1-5, with 8 bases identical to TRBD1. This CDR3 comprises 15 residues. From germline, CDR1 is LNHDA and CDR2 SQIVND (reference sequence). V shed 4 bases and J 2 bases; nucleotides not matched to a gene: 4. The chain's CDR3 is CASSRTGTGNQPQHF. The CDR3 DNA sequence: TGTGCCAGTAGTAGGACAGGGACGGGCAATCAGCCCCAGCATTTT.